This T cell receptor (beta chain) stems from a study of blood T cell repertoires in COVID-19. Background on the study: Acute-phase and convalescent COVID-19 samples originated in the United States, Italy and Spain. From T cells, B-cell-depleted T cells, or PBMCs came the material, which was cDNA or gDNA.

The germline gives CDR1 MNHEY, CDR2 SMNVEV (reference sequence). V gave up 7 bases and J gave up 2 bases; unmatched junction bases: 6. The CDR3 extends over 14 amino acids. As handled by the study authors: Reference gene primer amplification gave nucleated cell count estimates. Some clones are missing from TCRdb's copy, which holds only in-frame ones; the method was immunoSEQ multiplex PCR. V, J and clone size are those of that table, while D and trimming were read from the DNA. This table holds roughly 190,000 clones, around four fifths found once. Source material: peripheral blood. J is TRBJ2-3 and V is TRBV27, with 7 bases identical to TRBD2. The sequence derives from a woman aged 70-85 years with active or convalescent COVID-19. The CDR3 region is CASKRGGYTDTQYF. The CDR3 nucleotides are TGTGCCAGCAAGCGCGGGGGTTACACAGATACGCAGTATTTT.